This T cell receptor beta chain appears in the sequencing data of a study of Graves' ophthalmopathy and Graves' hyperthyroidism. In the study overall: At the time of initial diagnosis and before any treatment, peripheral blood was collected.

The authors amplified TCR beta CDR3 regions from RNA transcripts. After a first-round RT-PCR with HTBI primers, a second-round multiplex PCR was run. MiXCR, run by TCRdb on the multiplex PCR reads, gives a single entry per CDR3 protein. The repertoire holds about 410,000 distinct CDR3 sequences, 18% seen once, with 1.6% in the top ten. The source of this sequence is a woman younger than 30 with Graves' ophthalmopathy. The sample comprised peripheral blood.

The CDR3 coding sequence is TGTGCCAGCAGTAAGGGACTAGCAATCTCCGGCGAGCAGTACTTC. Translated, it gives CASSKGLAISGEQYF. This sequence joins TRBV12-3 or TRBV12-4 and TRBJ2-7; 9 bases are a match to TRBD2. The CDR3 loop spans 15 amino acids. The trim removed 5 bases at V and 6 bases at J, leaving 11 bases unmatched.